Listed below are T cell receptor beta chains from one sample, sequenced in a study of chemoradiotherapy in HPV16-positive cancers. Repertoires were generated with immunoSEQ multiplex PCR, while TCRdb's copy carries only in-frame clones and drops some. The table lists 9,500 to 15,000 clones, 55% to 75% of them singletons. This material was collected from a patient who underwent chemoradiotherapy. The receptors stem from a human donor with HPV-associated anogenital cancer. The conserved cysteine and the conserved F or W are not part of the CDR3 here. Some rows mark clone size as missing; the rest say once, few, many or name a class of expanded clone.

V gene: TRBV28
clone size: -
CDR3 protein: ASSPRTAHYGYT

V gene: TRBV11-2
clone size: -
CDR3 protein: ASSLEFASPMGSYNEQF

V gene: TRBV5-1
clone size: -
CDR3 protein: ASSLGIGRNEKLF

V gene: TRBV4-1
clone size: -
CDR3 protein: ASSQMGVAYNEQF

V gene: TRBV15
clone size: -
CDR3 protein: ATSTGPEATEQF

V gene: TRBV4-1
clone size: -
CDR3 protein: ASSHGYGYT

V gene: TRBV7-2
clone size: -
CDR3 protein: ASSPRTGNYEQY

V gene: TRBV6-1
clone size: -
CDR3 protein: ASSEAGETQY

V gene: TRBV5-8
clone size: -
CDR3 protein: ASSPGTALDHEQY

V gene: TRBV9
clone size: -
CDR3 protein: ASSVGAGRTGELF

V gene: TRBV5-8
clone size: -
CDR3 protein: ASSTAGTSGHTGELF

V gene: TRBV2
clone size: -
CDR3 protein: ASRDRGSLPGANVLT

V gene: TRBV25-1
clone size: few
CDR3 protein: ASSDLGFEPQH

V gene: TRBV6-5
clone size: -
CDR3 protein: ASSYKGAGYT

V gene: TRBV4-1
clone size: -
CDR3 protein: ASSLAGTGVGEQY

V gene: TRBV28
clone size: once
CDR3 protein: ASSLGVRARPGTQY

V gene: TRBV4-1
clone size: -
CDR3 protein: ASSHGRVTGELF

V gene: TRBV9
clone size: -
CDR3 protein: ASSVGTDNSPLH

V gene: TRBV6-5
clone size: once
CDR3 protein: ASSYSGTAYNEQF

V gene: TRBV9
clone size: -
CDR3 protein: ASSVAGGETQY

V gene: TRBV29-1
clone size: -
CDR3 protein: SGYLAGFTGELF

V gene: TRBV6-6
clone size: once
CDR3 protein: ASSYLIVATNEKLF

V gene: TRBV4-3
clone size: -
CDR3 protein: ASSQRTGGDTQY

V gene: TRBV6-5
clone size: -
CDR3 protein: ASSSLGLADYEQY

V gene: TRBV30
clone size: -
CDR3 protein: AWSWGPYNEQF

V gene: TRBV4-2
clone size: -
CDR3 protein: ASSQGGDSYEQY

V gene: TRBV6-1
clone size: -
CDR3 protein: ASSSRGTSGIRQF

V gene: TRBV30
clone size: once
CDR3 protein: AWSSWGGTGTEAF

V gene: TRBV20-1
clone size: few
CDR3 protein: RARGGYT

V gene: TRBV11-1
clone size: -
CDR3 protein: ASSLQGSSTDTQY

V gene: TRBV28
clone size: -
CDR3 protein: ATLTPAGGGETQY

V gene: TRBV6-6
clone size: -
CDR3 protein: ASVNMNTEAF

V gene: TRBV19
clone size: -
CDR3 protein: ASSIDSAAATQY

V gene: TRBV10-3
clone size: -
CDR3 protein: AISELTGPSGANVLT

V gene: TRBV9
clone size: -
CDR3 protein: ASSVGFPGAGEGRTEAF

V gene: TRBV7-8
clone size: -
CDR3 protein: ASSLLFTEAF

V gene: TRBV6-4
clone size: -
CDR3 protein: ASSDSRETDTQY

V gene: TRBV7-9
clone size: -
CDR3 protein: ASSSDRQETQY

V gene: TRBV7-2
clone size: -
CDR3 protein: ASSPPLGWVSVDNEQF

V gene: TRBV13
clone size: -
CDR3 protein: ASSLGGAGANVLT

V gene: TRBV19
clone size: -
CDR3 protein: ASRYPGASTEAF